This entry is about one T cell receptor (beta chain). This CDR3 has 16 residues. Trimming cost V 6 bases and J 2 bases, with 18 bases left between them. Germline lookup yields CDR1 MGHRA and CDR2 YSYEKL. In Seattle, patients joined the study during active infection and were tracked longitudinally. The entry originates in a study of blood T cell repertoires in COVID-19. For the study at large: The origin of the acute and convalescent COVID-19 samples was the United States, Italy and Spain. Sources were T cells, B-cell-depleted T cells, or PBMCs; the material itself was cDNA or gDNA.

Per the authors' pipeline: Reference gene primers were amplified, and this amplification served to estimate nucleated cell counts. The protocol was immunoSEQ multiplex PCR, while the TCRdb copy is restricted to in-frame clones and leaves out a portion. That table supplies the V and J calls and clone size; D and trimming were determined from the DNA. This sample has about 330,000 clones, with roughly 87% found just once. The chain employs TRBV4-1 and TRBJ2-3, with a tentative D call TRBD2 (6 bases). Sequences were obtained from peripheral blood. The source is a man aged 30 to 45 with COVID-19, enrolled during active disease. CDR3 sequence reads: CASSPLRGHPTDTQYF. The DNA for the CDR3 is TGCGCCAGCAGTCCCCTGCGGGGCCACCCCACAGATACGCAGTATTTT.